These 14 T cell receptor beta chains came from one sample sequenced in a study of blood T cell repertoires in COVID-19. The method was immunoSEQ multiplex PCR; TCRdb's version includes in-frame clones alone and lacks a portion of them. The data contain more than 300,000 clones, 70% to 90% of them singletons. Sequenced input: PBMCs or T cells enriched from blood (not recorded which). The receptors shown here come from a woman between 25 and 40 years old who had recovered from COVID-19.

The V call is TRBV5-6, the J call TRBJ1-4, with TRBD1 identical over 7 bases. Per germline, CDR1 SGHDT and CDR2 YYEEEE. J gave up 0 bases and V 4 bases, and 6 bases lay outside the gene matches. The CDR3 consists of 16 residues. The CDR3: CASSLTQGATNEKLFF. For the CDR3, the DNA is TGTGCCAGCAGCCTGACTCAGGGGGCAACTAATGAAAAACTGTTTTTT.

This clone occurred once. The chain joins TRBV5-1 to TRBJ2-2, with TRBD2 matching over 11 bases. The V gene's germline CDR1 is SGHRS and CDR2 YFSETQ. The CDR3 runs to 18 residues. Trimming at V came to 4 bases and at J to 1 base, leaving 9 bases not matched to a gene. CDR3 sequence reads: CASSPRVAGGLNTGELFF. Here the CDR3 DNA reads TGCGCCAGCAGCCCCCGGGTAGCGGGGGGGCTGAACACCGGGGAGCTGTTTTTT.

The J gene is TRBJ2-7, the V gene TRBV24-1, with D tentatively TRBD2 (6 bases). V shed 0 bases and J shed 5 bases, with 10 bases lying between them. The CDR3 has 14 residues. Germline V lookup: CDR1 KGHDR, CDR2 SFDVKD. The chain's CDR3 is CATSDLGGDHEQYF. The DNA for the CDR3 is TGTGCCACCAGTGATTTGGGAGGGGACCACGAGCAGTACTTC.

This clone was picked up one time. The V call is TRBV27, the J call TRBJ2-7, with D unresolved. The germline gives CDR1 MNHEY, CDR2 SMNVEV (reference sequence). With 3 bases removed from V and 5 bases from J, the gap between germline ends came to 11 bases. The CDR3 is made up of 13 amino acids. The DNA of the CDR3 is TGTGCCAGCAGTTTCAGTGCGGTGGACGAGCAGTACTTC. Translation: CASSFSAVDEQYF.

The V call is TRBV6-4, the J call TRBJ1-1, with D perhaps matching TRBD1 (6 bases). In germline, CDR1 is MRHNA, CDR2 SNTAGT. The ends were cut back, 4 bases at V and 0 bases at J, with 9 bases in the middle. The CDR3 loop spans 14 amino acids. This CDR3 reads CASSVDRMNTEAFF. CDR3 nucleotide sequence: TGTGCCAGCAGTGTCGACAGGATGAACACTGAAGCTTTCTTT.

The V gene is TRBV4-3, the J gene TRBJ1-1; D unresolved. The CDR3 contains 14 residues. Germline CDR1 reads LGHNA; CDR2 reads YSLEER. Trimming left V 6 bases short and J 1 base short, with 12 bases between. The CDR3 sequence is CASSSGDRNTEAFF. CDR3 coding DNA: TGCGCCAGCAGTTCGGGAGATCGGAACACTGAAGCTTTCTTT.

V and J are TRBV7-2 and TRBJ1-6; D is unresolved. Germline V CDR1 and CDR2: SGHTA, FQGNSA. V lost 1 base to trimming and J lost 9 bases, with 16 bases between them. There are 16 residues in the CDR3. The CDR3 DNA follows: TGTGCCAGCAGCTTAGTCATTTCAAAAGCTAGTTCACCCCTCCACTTT. This gives the protein CASSLVISKASSPLHF.

The J gene is TRBJ2-6, the V gene TRBV6-4, with 8 positions matching TRBD1. V was clipped by 2 bases and J by 1 base; unmatched bases: 7. The germline V gene has CDR1 MRHNA and CDR2 SNTAGT. The CDR3 sequence is 18 residues long. The CDR3 DNA reads as TGTGCCAGCAGTGACCCGACAGGGGAACTATCTGGGGCCAACGTCCTGACTTTC. Protein sequence: CASSDPTGELSGANVLTF.

V and J are TRBV19 and TRBJ2-1; 11 positions match TRBD2. CDR3 length: 15 amino acids. The germline V gene has CDR1 LNHDA and CDR2 SQIVND (reference sequence). Trimming at V came to 4 bases and at J to 5 bases, leaving 4 bases not matched to a gene. The CDR3 region has the DNA TGTGCCAGTAGTACCTATAGCGGGGGGGACAATGAGCAGTTCTTC. As protein: CASSTYSGGDNEQFF.

The chain combines TRBV4-2 with TRBJ2-1, with 11 bases aligning to TRBD1. The CDR3 has 17 residues. The germline V gene has CDR1 LGHNA and CDR2 YNFKEQ. Losses at the gene ends were 4 bases for V and 5 bases for J; bases not matched to a gene: 10. CDR3 loop: CASSPPTRDRGNNEQFF. CDR3 DNA sequence: TGTGCCAGCAGCCCACCTACTCGGGACAGGGGGAACAATGAGCAGTTCTTC.

This clone was seen more than once but under ten times. The gene calls are TRBV9 and TRBJ1-4; D gene uncertain. V was shortened by 0 bases and J by 7 bases, with 10 bases between the two germline ends. The V gene's germline CDR1 is SGDLS and CDR2 YYNGEE. The CDR3 length is 14 residues. In DNA, the CDR3 is TGTGCCAGCAGCGTAGGAATGCTTAGTGAAAAACTGTTTTTT. This sequence encodes CASSVGMLSEKLFF. The whole variable domain, remainder taken from reference TRBV9 and TRBJ1-4, is DSGVTQTPKHLITATGQRVTLRCSPRSGDLSVYWYQQSLDQGLQFLIQYYNGEERAKGNILERFSAQQFPDLHSELNLSSLELGDSALYFCASSVGMLSEKLFFGSGTQLSVL.

This rearrangement joins TRBV19 to TRBJ2-5; D may be TRBD2 (5 bases). V was shortened by 5 bases and J by 2 bases, with 12 bases between the two germline ends. CDR1 LNHDA and CDR2 SQIVND come from the germline V gene (reference sequence). The CDR3 is 14 residues long. CDR3: CASSSRVGQETQYF. The CDR3 bases are TGTGCCAGTAGTTCGAGGGTAGGGCAAGAGACCCAGTACTTC. The variable domain in full, completed from reference TRBV19 and TRBJ2-5, reads DGGITQSPKYLFRKEGQNVTLSCEQNLNHDAMYWYRQDPGQGLRLIYYSQIVNDFQKGDIAEGYSVSREKKESFPLTVTSAQKNPTAFYLCASSSRVGQETQYFGPGTRLLVL.

The rearrangement uses TRBV6-5 and TRBJ1-6, with D possibly matching TRBD1 (5 bases). Germline loops: CDR1 MNHEY, CDR2 SVGAGI. This CDR3 is 15 amino acids long. V lost 2 bases, J lost 7 bases, and 12 bases lay in between. DNA for the CDR3: TGTGCCAGCAGTTACCGTGCAGGGATGAATTCACCCCTCCACTTT. Amino acid sequence: CASSYRAGMNSPLHF.

The chain employs TRBV5-4 and TRBJ1-3, with unresolved D. Germline CDR1 and CDR2: SGHNT and YYREEE (reference sequence). The V gene lost 1 base and the J gene lost 2 bases, with 4 bases spanning the gap. There are 13 residues in the CDR3. Here the CDR3 DNA reads TGTGCCAGCAGCTTGTATACTGGAAACACCATATATTTT. It codes for CASSLYTGNTIYF. Supplemented by reference TRBV5-4 and TRBJ1-3, the full variable domain reads ETGVTQSPTHLIKTRGQQVTLRCSSQSGHNTVSWYQQALGQGPQFIFQYYREEENGRGNFPPRFSGLQFPNYSSELNVNALELDDSALYLCASSLYTGNTIYFGEGSWLTVV.